The rows below give T cell receptor beta chains drawn from one sample of a study of Ad26.COV2.S vaccination and SARS-CoV-2 variants. Measured with immunoSEQ multiplex PCR; TCRdb has only the in-frame clones, and not every one. Here the sample spans roughly 400,000 clones, around 92% being singletons. The starting material was peripheral blood, obtained in a trial of Ad26.COV2.S vaccine versus placebo. Source of these receptors: a person between 18 and 65 years old who received the Ad26.COV2.S COVID-19 vaccine or a placebo. The CDR3 runs from the conserved cysteine through the conserved F or W. Fields, in order: V gene, clone size, J gene, D gene, CDR3 protein, CDR3 DNA. The D gene is left open where the match is weak. The size entry is marked missing in some rows and otherwise reads once, few, many or a size class.

>TRBV19|.|TRBJ1-2|TRBD1
CASSIRYGTGYGYTF
TGTGCCAGTAGTATCAGATATGGGACAGGCTATGGCTACACCTTC
>TRBV4-1|.|TRBJ1-5|.
CASSQDVQAPRQPQHF
TGCGCCAGCAGCCAAGATGTACAGGCCCCCAGGCAGCCCCAGCATTTT
>TRBV13|.|TRBJ2-2|.
CASSLGVGGIGELFF
TGTGCCAGCAGCTTAGGCGTCGGTGGGATCGGGGAGCTGTTTTTT
>TRBV28|.|TRBJ2-1|.
CASTLTWGGRDEQFF
TGTGCCAGCACTTTAACATGGGGGGGGCGAGATGAGCAGTTCTTC
>TRBV28|.|TRBJ2-3|.
CASSLFGGGARNTQYF
TGTGCCAGCAGTTTATTTGGTGGGGGGGCTCGGAATACGCAGTATTTT
>TRBV5-1|.|TRBJ2-3|TRBD2
CASSSGRGGSTDTQYF
TGCGCCAGCAGCTCGGGCCGGGGGGGAAGCACAGATACGCAGTATTTT
>TRBV7-2|.|TRBJ2-1|.
CASTPRGTYNEQFF
TGTGCCAGCACCCCGAGGGGAACCTACAATGAGCAGTTCTTC
>TRBV12-3/TRBV12-4|.|TRBJ1-6|.
CASSSGRGSPLHF
TGTGCCAGCAGTTCGGGAAGAGGGTCACCCCTCCACTTT
>TRBV7-2|.|TRBJ2-5|.
CASSLAGYRETQYF
TGTGCCAGCAGCTTAGCCGGGTATAGAGAGACCCAGTACTTC
>TRBV9|.|TRBJ2-2|TRBD2
CASSYTGLAGRQGGELFF
TGTGCCAGCAGCTACACGGGACTAGCGGGGCGTCAGGGCGGGGAGCTGTTTTTT
>TRBV19|.|TRBJ1-5|.
CASRPGHGDSNQPQHF
TGTGCCAGTAGACCTGGCCACGGGGATAGCAATCAGCCCCAGCATTTT
>TRBV6-1|.|TRBJ1-4|.
CASSEVDPEGKLFF
TGTGCCAGCAGTGAAGTGGACCCCGAGGGAAAACTGTTTTTT
>TRBV10-1|.|TRBJ1-2|.
CASSERTSGGYTF
TGCGCCAGCAGTGAGCGGACGTCGGGGGGCTACACCTTC
>TRBV3-1/TRBV3-2|.|TRBJ2-1|.
CASRPRDTPRNEQFF
TGTGCCAGCAGGCCCCGGGACACTCCACGCAATGAGCAGTTCTTC
>TRBV6-5|.|TRBJ1-2|.
CASSPGGSNYGYTF
TGTGCCAGCAGTCCCGGTGGGTCTAACTATGGCTACACCTTC
>TRBV5-1|.|TRBJ2-3|TRBD1
CASSSGQGVTADTQYF
TGCGCCAGCAGCTCGGGACAGGGGGTTACCGCAGATACGCAGTATTTT
>TRBV6-5|.|TRBJ2-7|TRBD2
CATSGGAHEQYF
TGTGCCACCAGCGGGGGGGCCCACGAGCAGTACTTC
>TRBV4-3|.|TRBJ2-1|.
CASSQDVEDPTQFF
TGCGCCAGCAGCCAAGATGTGGAGGACCCCACGCAGTTCTTC
>TRBV4-3|.|TRBJ1-2|TRBD1
CASSQRTGNNYGYTF
TGCGCCAGCAGCCAAAGGACAGGGAACAACTATGGCTACACCTTC
>TRBV5-6|once|TRBJ1-1|.
CASSWGRGGTEAFF
TGTGCCAGCAGCTGGGGTAGGGGCGGGACTGAAGCTTTCTTT
>TRBV7-2|once|TRBJ1-1|.
CASSHGPGGTEAFF
TGTGCCAGCAGCCACGGGCCGGGTGGAACTGAAGCTTTCTTT
>TRBV7-2|.|TRBJ1-2|.
CASSPPARANYGYTF
TGTGCCAGCAGCCCCCCGGCCCGAGCCAACTATGGCTACACCTTC
>TRBV2|once|TRBJ2-1|.
CASSESRGIEQFF
TGTGCCAGCAGTGAAAGTCGGGGTATTGAGCAGTTCTTC
>TRBV25-1|.|TRBJ2-3|TRBD1
CASSETGAYTDTQYF
TGTGCCAGCAGTGAAACAGGGGCTTACACAGATACGCAGTATTTT
>TRBV9|.|TRBJ2-1|TRBD2
CASSVAWRGAYNEQFF
TGTGCCAGCAGCGTAGCATGGCGGGGGGCCTACAATGAGCAGTTCTTC
>TRBV11-2|.|TRBJ1-6|.
CASSPAAYNSPLHF
TGTGCCAGCAGCCCCGCCGCCTATAATTCACCCCTCCACTTT
>TRBV6-5|.|TRBJ2-1|.
CASSRGLFNEQFF
TGTGCCAGCAGCCGGGGACTCTTCAATGAGCAGTTCTTC
>TRBV7-2|.|TRBJ1-4|TRBD1
CASSLTRDRINEKLFF
TGTGCCAGCAGCTTAACGAGGGACAGGATTAATGAAAAACTGTTTTTT
>TRBV24-1|.|TRBJ2-1|.
CATSRSSGSGGEQFF
TGTGCCACCAGTCGGTCTAGCGGTTCAGGGGGAGAGCAGTTCTTC
>TRBV30|.|TRBJ2-2|.
CAWVMRGGSAGELFF
TGTGCCTGGGTTATGAGGGGGGGCAGCGCCGGGGAGCTGTTTTTT
>TRBV7-9|.|TRBJ2-2|TRBD1
CASSLVDRGSGTGELFF
TGTGCCAGCAGCTTAGTGGACAGGGGATCTGGTACCGGGGAGCTGTTTTTT
>TRBV19|.|TRBJ1-4|.
CASSNRKHNEKLFF
TGTGCCAGTAGTAACCGGAAGCATAATGAAAAACTGTTTTTT
>TRBV7-9|few|TRBJ1-5|.
CASSQTGLADQPQHF
TGTGCCAGCAGCCAAACAGGGTTGGCAGATCAGCCCCAGCATTTT
>TRBV18|.|TRBJ1-1|.
CASSGSPGQNTEAFF
TGTGCCAGCTCAGGATCCCCGGGACAGAACACTGAAGCTTTCTTT
>TRBV19|.|TRBJ1-2|.
CASRAPGAVYGYTF
TGTGCCAGTAGGGCCCCCGGGGCAGTTTATGGCTACACCTTC
>TRBV5-4|.|TRBJ2-7|.
CASSLGGSGDEQYF
TGTGCCAGCAGCTTGGGGGGGTCGGGGGACGAGCAGTACTTC
>TRBV2|.|TRBJ1-2|TRBD1
CASEQDRSVSYGYTF
TGTGCCAGCGAACAGGACAGGTCTGTTAGCTATGGCTACACCTTC
>TRBV19|.|TRBJ1-1|TRBD1
CASSRTGESTEAFF
TGTGCCAGTAGTAGGACAGGGGAGAGCACTGAAGCTTTCTTT
>TRBV19|.|TRBJ2-1|TRBD2
CASSPRTSGGPSFGEQFF
TGTGCCAGTAGTCCACGGACTAGCGGGGGCCCCTCCTTCGGTGAGCAGTTCTTC
>TRBV23-1|.|TRBJ2-2|.
CASSQKNSGSGELFF
TGCGCCAGCAGTCAAAAAAATTCGGGCTCCGGGGAGCTGTTTTTT
>TRBV7-8|.|TRBJ2-5|.
CASSLARSQTYQETQYF
TGTGCCAGCAGCTTAGCGCGGTCGCAGACGTACCAAGAGACCCAGTACTTC
>TRBV9|.|TRBJ2-3|.
CASSVAPSLTTDTQYF
TGTGCCAGCAGCGTAGCGCCCAGCTTAACCACAGATACGCAGTATTTT
>TRBV18|.|TRBJ1-4|.
CASSPQASYRNEKLFF
TGTGCCAGCTCACCTCAGGCGAGTTACAGGAATGAAAAACTGTTTTTT
>TRBV19|.|TRBJ2-1|TRBD2
CASSDTSGALDEQFF
TGTGCCAGTAGTGATACTAGCGGGGCCCTCGATGAGCAGTTCTTC
>TRBV5-1|few|TRBJ2-1|.
CASSSGPQGQAYNEQFF
TGCGCCAGCAGCTCGGGCCCCCAGGGGCAGGCCTACAATGAGCAGTTCTTC
>TRBV9|.|TRBJ2-4|.
CASSVEALGHIQYF
TGTGCCAGCAGCGTAGAGGCCCTCGGTCACATTCAGTACTTC
>TRBV11-3|.|TRBJ2-1|TRBD2
CASSLEAGGIREQFF
TGTGCCAGCAGCTTAGAGGCCGGGGGGATTCGCGAGCAGTTCTTC
>TRBV14|.|TRBJ2-2|.
CASSQKQGTNTGELFF
TGTGCCAGCAGCCAAAAGCAGGGGACGAACACCGGGGAGCTGTTTTTT
>TRBV19|.|TRBJ2-6|TRBD1
CASSSDRGATGANVLTF
TGTGCCAGTAGTTCGGACAGGGGCGCAACTGGGGCCAACGTCCTGACTTTC
>TRBV3-1/TRBV3-2|.|TRBJ2-1|TRBD1
CASSQTGTGNEQFF
TGTGCCAGCAGCCAAACCGGGACAGGGAATGAGCAGTTCTTC
>TRBV6-5|.|TRBJ1-1|TRBD1
CASSFDRVGTEAFF
TGTGCCAGCAGTTTCGACAGGGTAGGCACTGAAGCTTTCTTT
>TRBV10-2|.|TRBJ1-5|.
CASSDRSLNQPQHF
TGCGCCAGCAGTGACAGGTCTTTGAATCAGCCCCAGCATTTT
>TRBV9|once|TRBJ2-7|.
CASSVHGGPYEQYF
TGTGCCAGCAGCGTACACGGGGGACCCTACGAGCAGTACTTC
>TRBV7-6|.|TRBJ1-1|.
CASSNQANTEAFF
TGTGCCAGCAGTAACCAAGCGAACACTGAAGCTTTCTTT
>TRBV24-1|.|TRBJ2-2|.
CATSDLSGGPHTGELFF
TGTGCCACCAGTGATTTGAGTGGCGGGCCCCACACCGGGGAGCTGTTTTTT
>TRBV6-6|.|TRBJ2-2|.
CASSYSPALYTGELFF
TGTGCCAGCAGTTACTCTCCAGCGTTATACACCGGGGAGCTGTTTTTT
>TRBV4-3|once|TRBJ2-7|.
CASSHTTDYYEQYF
TGCGCCAGCAGCCACACGACAGACTACTACGAGCAGTACTTC
>TRBV2|.|TRBJ2-3|.
CASSVPGAGTDTQYF
TGTGCCAGCAGTGTACCAGGGGCCGGCACAGATACGCAGTATTTT
>TRBV5-6|.|TRBJ1-4|TRBD1
CASSPGTGNEKLFF
TGTGCCAGCAGCCCCGGGACAGGAAATGAAAAACTGTTTTTT